This T cell receptor beta chain was obtained from a study of blood T cell repertoires in COVID-19. About the research overall: T cells, B-cell-depleted T cells, or PBMCs provided the cDNA or gDNA that served as material.

Germline lookup yields CDR1 LNHDA and CDR2 SQIVND (reference sequence). Trimming removed 4 bases from V and 0 bases from J, with 10 bases in between. This CDR3 region has 15 residues. Per the original data handling: Nucleated cell number was recorded as an estimate derived from reference gene primer amplification. The method was immunoSEQ multiplex PCR; TCRdb's version includes in-frame clones alone and lacks a portion of them. V, J and clone size derive from that table, while D and trimming were established from the DNA sequence. The sample has about 230,000 clones, roughly 80% seen once. Sequencing used peripheral blood. The TCR originated in a woman aged 80 or over with acute or convalescent COVID-19. This sequence joins TRBV19 and TRBJ2-1; TRBD1 is a possible D gene (5 bases). The CDR3 DNA follows: TGTGCCAGTAGTAACAGGCCGAGCTCCTACAATGAGCAGTTCTTC. Translated: CASSNRPSSYNEQFF.